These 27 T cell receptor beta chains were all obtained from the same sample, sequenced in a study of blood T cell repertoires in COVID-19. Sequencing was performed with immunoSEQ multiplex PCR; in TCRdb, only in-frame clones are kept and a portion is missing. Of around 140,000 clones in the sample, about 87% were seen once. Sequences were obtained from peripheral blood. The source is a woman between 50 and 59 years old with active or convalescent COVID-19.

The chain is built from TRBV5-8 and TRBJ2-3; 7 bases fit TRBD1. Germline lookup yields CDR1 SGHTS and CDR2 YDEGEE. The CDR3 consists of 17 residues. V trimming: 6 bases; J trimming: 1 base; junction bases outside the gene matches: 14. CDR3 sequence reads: CASTTILGRGRTDTQYF. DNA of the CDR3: TGTGCCAGCACCACCATATTGGGAAGGGGGCGCACAGATACGCAGTATTTT.

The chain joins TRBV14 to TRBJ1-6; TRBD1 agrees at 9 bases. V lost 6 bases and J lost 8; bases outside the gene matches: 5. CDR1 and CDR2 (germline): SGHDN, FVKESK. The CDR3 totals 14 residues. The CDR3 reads CASSSGQGYSPLHF. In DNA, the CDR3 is TGTGCCAGCAGTTCCGGACAGGGGTATTCACCCCTCCACTTT.

The CDR3 DNA follows: TGTGCCAGCAGTTACGACCCTAGCTACACCGGGGAGCTGTTTTTT. Protein product: CASSYDPSYTGELFF. The genes are TRBV6-5 and TRBJ2-2; perhaps TRBD2 as D (5 bases). The CDR3 covers 15 residues. Trimming stripped 2 bases from V and 3 bases from J, with 10 bases between. The germline V gene encodes CDR1 MNHEY and CDR2 SVGAGI.

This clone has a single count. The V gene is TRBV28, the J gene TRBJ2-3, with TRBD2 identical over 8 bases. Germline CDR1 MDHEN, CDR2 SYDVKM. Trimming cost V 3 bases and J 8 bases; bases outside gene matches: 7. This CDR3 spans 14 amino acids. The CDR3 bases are TGTGCCAGCAGTTTTTCTAGCGGGCAAGGTACGCAGTATTTT. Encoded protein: CASSFSSGQGTQYF. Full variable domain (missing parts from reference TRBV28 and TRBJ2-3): DVKVTQSSRYLVKRTGEKVFLECVQDMDHENMFWYRQDPGLGLRLIYFSYDVKMKEKGDIPEGYSVSREKKERFSLILESASTNQTSMYLCASSFSSGQGTQYFGPGTRLTVL.

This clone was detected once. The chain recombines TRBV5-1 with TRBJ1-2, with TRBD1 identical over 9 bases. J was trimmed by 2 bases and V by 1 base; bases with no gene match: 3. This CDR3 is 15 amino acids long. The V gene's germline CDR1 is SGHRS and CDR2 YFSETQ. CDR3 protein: CASSLQDRGNYGYTF. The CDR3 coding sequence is TGCGCCAGCAGCTTGCAAGACAGGGGGAACTATGGCTACACCTTC.

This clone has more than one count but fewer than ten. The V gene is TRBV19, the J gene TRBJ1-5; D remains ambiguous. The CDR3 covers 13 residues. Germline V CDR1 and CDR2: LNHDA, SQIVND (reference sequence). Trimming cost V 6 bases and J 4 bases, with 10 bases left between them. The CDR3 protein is CASRGLLNQPQHF. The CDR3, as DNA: TGTGCCAGTAGAGGACTGCTAAATCAGCCCCAGCATTTT. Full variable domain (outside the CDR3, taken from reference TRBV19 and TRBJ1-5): DGGITQSPKYLFRKEGQNVTLSCEQNLNHDAMYWYRQDPGQGLRLIYYSQIVNDFQKGDIAEGYSVSREKKESFPLTVTSAQKNPTAFYLCASRGLLNQPQHFGDGTRLSIL.

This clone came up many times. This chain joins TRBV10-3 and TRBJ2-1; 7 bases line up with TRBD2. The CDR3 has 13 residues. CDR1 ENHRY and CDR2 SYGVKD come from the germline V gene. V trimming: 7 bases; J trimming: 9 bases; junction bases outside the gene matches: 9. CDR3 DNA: TGTGCCATCATGGCGGGGGAGTATCTTGAGCAGTTCTTC. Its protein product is CAIMAGEYLEQFF.

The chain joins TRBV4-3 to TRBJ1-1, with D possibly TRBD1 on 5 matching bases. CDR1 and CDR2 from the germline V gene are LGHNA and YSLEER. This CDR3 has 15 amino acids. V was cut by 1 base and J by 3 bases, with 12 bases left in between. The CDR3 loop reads CASSQASWGDTEAFF. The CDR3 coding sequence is TGCGCCAGCAGCCAAGCGTCCTGGGGGGACACTGAAGCTTTCTTT.

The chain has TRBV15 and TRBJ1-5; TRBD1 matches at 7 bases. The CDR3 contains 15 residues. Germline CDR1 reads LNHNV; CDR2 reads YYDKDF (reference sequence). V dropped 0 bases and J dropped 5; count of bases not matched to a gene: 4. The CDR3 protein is CATSREGRGDQPQHF. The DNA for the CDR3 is TGTGCCACCAGCAGAGAAGGCAGGGGGGATCAGCCCCAGCATTTT.

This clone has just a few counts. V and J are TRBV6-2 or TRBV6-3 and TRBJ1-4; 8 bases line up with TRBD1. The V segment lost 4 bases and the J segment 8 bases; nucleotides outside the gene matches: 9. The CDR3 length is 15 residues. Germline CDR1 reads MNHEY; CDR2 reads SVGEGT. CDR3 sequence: CASSSTDRASEKLFF. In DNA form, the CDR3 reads TGTGCCAGCAGTTCGACGGACAGGGCGTCCGAAAAACTGTTTTTT.

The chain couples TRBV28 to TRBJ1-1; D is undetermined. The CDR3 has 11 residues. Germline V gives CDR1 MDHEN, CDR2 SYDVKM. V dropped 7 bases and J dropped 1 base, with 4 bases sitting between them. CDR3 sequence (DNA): TGTGCCAGCAACAGGAACACTGAAGCTTTCTTT. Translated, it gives CASNRNTEAFF.

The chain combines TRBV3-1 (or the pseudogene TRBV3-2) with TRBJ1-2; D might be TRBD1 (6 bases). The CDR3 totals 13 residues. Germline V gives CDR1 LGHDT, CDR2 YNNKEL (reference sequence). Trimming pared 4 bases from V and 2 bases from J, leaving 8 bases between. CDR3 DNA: TGTGCCAGCAGCCTAACAGGGAACTATGGCTACACCTTC. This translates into CASSLTGNYGYTF.

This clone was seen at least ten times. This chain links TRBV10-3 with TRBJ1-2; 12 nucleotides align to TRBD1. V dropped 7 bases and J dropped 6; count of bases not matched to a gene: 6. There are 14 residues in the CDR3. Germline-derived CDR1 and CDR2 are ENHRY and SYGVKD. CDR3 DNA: TGTGCCATCACCGAAGGGACAGGGGGCAATGGCTACACCTTC. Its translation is CAITEGTGGNGYTF.

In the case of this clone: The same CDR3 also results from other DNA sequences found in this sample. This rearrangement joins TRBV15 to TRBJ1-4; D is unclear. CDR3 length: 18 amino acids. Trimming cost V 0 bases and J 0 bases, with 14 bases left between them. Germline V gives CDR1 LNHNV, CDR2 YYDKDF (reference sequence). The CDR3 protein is CATSRDLAIGATNEKLFF. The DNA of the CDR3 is TGTGCCACCAGCAGAGATCTTGCAATCGGGGCAACTAATGAAAAACTGTTTTTT.

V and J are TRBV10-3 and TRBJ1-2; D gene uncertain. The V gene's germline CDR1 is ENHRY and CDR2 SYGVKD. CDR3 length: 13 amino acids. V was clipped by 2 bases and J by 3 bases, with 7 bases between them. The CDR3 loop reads CAISEENYYGYTF. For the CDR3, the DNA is TGTGCCATCAGTGAGGAGAACTACTATGGCTACACCTTC.

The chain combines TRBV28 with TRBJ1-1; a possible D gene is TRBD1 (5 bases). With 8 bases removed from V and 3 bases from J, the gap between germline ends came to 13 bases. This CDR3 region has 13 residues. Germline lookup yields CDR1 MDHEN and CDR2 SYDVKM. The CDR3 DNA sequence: TGTGCCAGCCACGGGACTATATACACTGAAGCTTTCTTT. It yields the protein CASHGTIYTEAFF. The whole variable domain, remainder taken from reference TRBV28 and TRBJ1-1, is DVKVTQSSRYLVKRTGEKVFLECVQDMDHENMFWYRQDPGLGLRLIYFSYDVKMKEKGDIPEGYSVSREKKERFSLILESASTNQTSMYLCASHGTIYTEAFFGQGTRLTVV.

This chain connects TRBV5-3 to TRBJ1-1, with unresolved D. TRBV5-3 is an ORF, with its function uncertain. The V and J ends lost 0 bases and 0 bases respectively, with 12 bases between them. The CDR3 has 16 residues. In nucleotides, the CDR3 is TGTGCCAGAAGCTTGGAACTAAGCCCCATGAACACTGAAGCTTTCTTT. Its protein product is CARSLELSPMNTEAFF.

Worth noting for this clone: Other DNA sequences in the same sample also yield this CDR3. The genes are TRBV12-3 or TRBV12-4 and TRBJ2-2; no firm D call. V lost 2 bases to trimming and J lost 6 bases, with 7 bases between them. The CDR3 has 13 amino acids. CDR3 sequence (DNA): TGTGCCAGCAGTTTAACGGGTCCCGGGGAGCTGTTTTTT. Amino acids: CASSLTGPGELFF.

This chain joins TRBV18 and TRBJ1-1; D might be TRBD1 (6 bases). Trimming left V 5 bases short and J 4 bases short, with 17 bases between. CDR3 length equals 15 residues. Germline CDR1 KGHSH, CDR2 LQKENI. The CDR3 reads CASSGTDSVGTEAFF. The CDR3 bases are TGTGCCAGCTCAGGGACGGACAGCGTGGGCACTGAAGCTTTCTTT.

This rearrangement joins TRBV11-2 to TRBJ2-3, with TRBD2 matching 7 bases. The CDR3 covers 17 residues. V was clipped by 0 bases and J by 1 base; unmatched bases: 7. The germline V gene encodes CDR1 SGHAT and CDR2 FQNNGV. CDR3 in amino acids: CASSLDRGTSGTDTQYF. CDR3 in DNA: TGTGCCAGCAGCTTAGATAGGGGCACTAGCGGCACAGATACGCAGTATTTT.

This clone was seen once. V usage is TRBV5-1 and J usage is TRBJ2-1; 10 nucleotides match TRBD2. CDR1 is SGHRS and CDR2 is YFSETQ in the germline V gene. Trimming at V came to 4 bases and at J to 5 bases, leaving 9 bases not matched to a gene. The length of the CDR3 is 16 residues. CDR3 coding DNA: TGCGCCAGCAGCGCTCTTGCTAGCGGGAGCAACAATGAGCAGTTCTTC. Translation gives CASSALASGSNNEQFF. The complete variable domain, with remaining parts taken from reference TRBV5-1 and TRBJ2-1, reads KAGVTQTPRYLIKTRGQQVTLSCSPISGHRSVSWYQQTPGQGLQFLFEYFSETQRNKGNFPGRFSGRQFSNSRSEMNVSTLELGDSALYLCASSALASGSNNEQFFGPGTRLTVL.

The CDR3 DNA sequence: TGCGCCAGCAGCCAAGAAGATAGGGGGCACACTGAAGCTTTCTTT. Protein: CASSQEDRGHTEAFF. The V and J genes are TRBV4-3 and TRBJ1-1, with TRBD1 matching 7 bases. Germline lookup yields CDR1 LGHNA and CDR2 YSLEER. This CDR3 has 15 amino acids. The V and J ends lost 0 bases and 3 bases, in that order; junction bases with no gene match: 4.

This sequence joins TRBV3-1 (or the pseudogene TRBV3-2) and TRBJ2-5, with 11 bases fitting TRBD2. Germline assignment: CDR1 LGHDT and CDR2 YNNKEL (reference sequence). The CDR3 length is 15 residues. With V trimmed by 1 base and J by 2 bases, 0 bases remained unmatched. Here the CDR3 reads CASSQGTSGQETQYF. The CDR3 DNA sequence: TGTGCCAGCAGCCAAGGGACTAGCGGGCAAGAGACCCAGTACTTC.

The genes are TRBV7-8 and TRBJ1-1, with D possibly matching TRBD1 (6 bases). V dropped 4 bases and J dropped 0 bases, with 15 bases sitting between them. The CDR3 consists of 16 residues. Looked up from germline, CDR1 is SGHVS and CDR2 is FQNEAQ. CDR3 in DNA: TGTGCCAGCAGCTCATCAGGGGTTTGGATGAACACTGAAGCTTTCTTT. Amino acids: CASSSSGVWMNTEAFF.

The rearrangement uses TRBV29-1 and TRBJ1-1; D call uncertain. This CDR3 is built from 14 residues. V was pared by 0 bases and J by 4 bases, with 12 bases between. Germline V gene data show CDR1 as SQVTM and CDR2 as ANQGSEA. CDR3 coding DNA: TGCAGCGTTGAAGAGCGGCTCACTGGCACTGAAGCTTTCTTT. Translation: CSVEERLTGTEAFF.

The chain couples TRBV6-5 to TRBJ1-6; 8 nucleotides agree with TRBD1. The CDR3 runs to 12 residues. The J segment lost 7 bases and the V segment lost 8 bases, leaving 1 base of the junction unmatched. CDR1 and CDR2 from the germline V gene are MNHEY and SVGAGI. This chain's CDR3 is CASGTGNSPLHF. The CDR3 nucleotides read TGTGCCAGCGGGACAGGAAATTCACCCCTCCACTTT.

For the CDR3, the DNA is TGTGCCAGCAGCCAAGGGTCCCTCCGGGAGCAGTTCTTC. Translation: CASSQGSLREQFF. The V gene is TRBV3-1 (or the pseudogene TRBV3-2), the J gene TRBJ2-1; D gene uncertain. The CDR3 is made up of 13 amino acids. Germline values: CDR1 LGHDT, CDR2 YNNKEL (reference sequence). V was trimmed by 1 base and J by 10 bases, leaving 11 bases between them.